Below are 29 T cell receptor beta chains sequenced from a single sample in a study of shared clonotypes between healthy human individuals. TCRdb's table, derived via immunoSEQ multiplex PCR, lists solely in-frame clones and lacks some. The table records approximately 500,000 clones, more than 65% of them present only once. Sequencing was performed on PBMCs. The origin of the receptors is a woman aged 40 to 50 in good health. Some clones in this sample may be carry-over from other donors' samples.

The chain combines TRBV4-2 with TRBJ2-2, with D possibly matching TRBD2 (6 bases). The V gene's germline CDR1 is LGHNA and CDR2 YNFKEQ. The CDR3 length is 18 residues. Trimming left V 3 bases short and J 1 base short, with 18 bases between. DNA for the CDR3: TGTGCCAGCAGCCAGCGAATAGCCGGGACTTTGAACACCGGGGAGCTGTTTTTT. It is translated as CASSQRIAGTLNTGELFF.

Only a few counts were recorded for this clone. In the same sample, other DNA sequences code for this CDR3. The chain employs TRBV9 and TRBJ2-7; D is unresolved. The CDR3 is 14 residues long. Germline CDR1 and CDR2: SGDLS and YYNGEE. The V end lost 0 bases, the J end lost 0 bases, and 7 bases lay between the germline ends. In DNA, the CDR3 is TGTGCCAGCAGCGTAGCGAGCAGCTCCTACGAGCAGTACTTC. Amino acid sequence: CASSVASSSYEQYF.

This clone appeared once. V is TRBV5-4 and J is TRBJ2-1; D unresolved. Germline CDR1 SGHNT, CDR2 YYREEE (reference sequence). The CDR3 extends over 17 amino acids. The V and J ends lost 1 base and 2 bases respectively, with 16 bases between them. The CDR3 reads CASSLRPATLTYNEQFF. CDR3 nucleotides: TGTGCCAGCAGCTTGAGGCCAGCGACCCTTACCTACAATGAGCAGTTCTTC.

This chain links TRBV7-9 with TRBJ2-7; D is perhaps TRBD1 or TRBD2 (6 bases each). From germline, CDR1 is SEHNR and CDR2 FQNEAQ (reference sequence). The V gene lost 5 bases and the J gene lost 5 bases, with 13 bases spanning the gap. The CDR3 totals 13 residues. The CDR3 nucleotides read TGTGCCAGCAGCCTAGGGGGGATTGACGAGCAGTACTTC. Protein sequence: CASSLGGIDEQYF.

The J gene is TRBJ2-1, the V gene TRBV7-9, with 9 positions matching TRBD1. Per germline, CDR1 SEHNR and CDR2 FQNEAQ (reference sequence). Trimming at V came to 3 bases and at J to 5 bases, leaving 17 bases not matched to a gene. The CDR3 covers 19 residues. The CDR3 reads CASSFRNYRGRKENNEQFF. In nucleotides, the CDR3 is TGTGCCAGCAGCTTCAGAAACTACAGGGGGCGAAAGGAGAACAATGAGCAGTTCTTC.

This clone showed up many times. The chain recombines TRBV19 with TRBJ2-7, with unresolved D. Germline V CDR1 and CDR2: LNHDA, SQIVND (reference sequence). This CDR3 has 13 amino acids. V shed 9 bases and J shed 2 bases, with 14 bases lying between them. Written as DNA, the CDR3 is TGTGCCAGCCGACACACGGGCGCCTACGAGCAGTACTTC. Its protein is CASRHTGAYEQYF.

The J gene is TRBJ1-2, the V gene TRBV6-5; D unresolved. Germline V gives CDR1 MNHEY, CDR2 SVGAGI. Trimming shortened V by 2 bases and J by 8 bases, and 9 bases separated the two germline ends. This CDR3 spans 12 amino acids. CDR3 sequence reads: CASSYGGKGYTF. As DNA, the CDR3 is TGTGCCAGCAGTTACGGAGGGAAAGGCTACACCTTC.

This clone was seen just once. This sequence joins TRBV25-1 and TRBJ2-1; maybe TRBD2 (6 bases). The CDR3 extends over 15 amino acids. Germline assignment: CDR1 MGHDK and CDR2 SYGVNS. V gave up 7 bases and J gave up 5 bases, with 18 bases separating them. The DNA for the CDR3 is TGTGCCAGCACTGGGACTCTGGACGCCCACAATGAGCAGTTCTTC. Its translation is CASTGTLDAHNEQFF.

The chain recombines TRBV4-3 with TRBJ2-5; TRBD2 agrees at 7 bases. The CDR3 is made up of 13 amino acids. Germline CDR1 LGHNA, CDR2 YSLEER. With V trimmed by 0 bases and J by 7 bases, 2 bases remained unmatched. This CDR3 is CASSQEGGRTQYF. The CDR3 DNA is TGCGCCAGCAGCCAAGAGGGCGGGAGGACCCAGTACTTC.

This rearrangement joins TRBV6-5 to TRBJ2-7, with a possible D match to TRBD2 (6 bases). The CDR3 loop spans 14 amino acids. The V end was cut by 2 bases, the J end by 3 bases, with 11 bases between. Per germline, CDR1 MNHEY and CDR2 SVGAGI. The CDR3 DNA reads TGTGCCAGCAGTTACGACGGGAGAGGCTACGAGCAGTACTTC. Protein product: CASSYDGRGYEQYF.

The chain has TRBV4-3 and TRBJ2-1; D gene unclear. Germline CDR1 is LGHNA and CDR2 is YSLEER. This CDR3 is built from 15 residues. The V end lost 0 bases, the J end lost 4 bases, and 10 bases lay between the germline ends. The CDR3 bases are TGCGCCAGCAGCCAAGACGCCAACTCTTACAATGAGCAGTTCTTC. It is translated as CASSQDANSYNEQFF.

This chain connects TRBV11-2 to TRBJ2-2; 7 bases are a match to TRBD1. From germline, CDR1 is SGHAT and CDR2 FQNNGV. The CDR3 consists of 15 residues. The V gene end was trimmed by 5 bases and the J gene end by 4 bases; junction bases not matched to a gene: 7. DNA for the CDR3: TGTGCCAGCAGCCCCGACAGGGTAGGCACCGGGGAGCTGTTTTTT. This codes for CASSPDRVGTGELFF.

The V call is TRBV30, the J call TRBJ2-3, with D possibly TRBD1 on 6 matching bases. This CDR3 is built from 15 residues. V was shortened by 3 bases and J by 1 base, with 14 bases between the two germline ends. Germline CDR1 is GTSNPN and CDR2 is SVGIG (reference sequence). CDR3 amino acids: CAWSTGPLGTDTQYF. DNA of the CDR3: TGTGCCTGGAGCACAGGGCCCCTGGGCACAGATACGCAGTATTTT.

This clone was counted a few times. CDR3 nucleotide sequence: TGTGCCAGCAGTACCCGATCAGATACGCAGTATTTT. Translated, it gives CASSTRSDTQYF. The V call is TRBV7-2, the J call TRBJ2-3; no definite D call. This CDR3 is built from 12 residues. Germline V lookup: CDR1 SGHTA, CDR2 FQGNSA. Trimming took off 6 bases at V and 4 bases at J, with 8 bases between the two ends. Using reference TRBV7-2 and TRBJ2-3 for the parts outside the CDR3, the full variable domain is GAGVSQSPSNKVTEKGKDVELRCDPISGHTALYWYRQSLGQGLEFLIYFQGNSAPDKSGLPSDRFSAERTGGSVSTLTIQRTQQEDSAVYLCASSTRSDTQYFGPGTRLTVL.

This clone occurred many times. This sequence joins TRBV7-8 and TRBJ2-5, with 9 bases fitting TRBD2. J was trimmed by 2 bases and V by 5 bases; bases with no gene match: 9. Germline V lookup: CDR1 SGHVS, CDR2 FQNEAQ. The length of the CDR3 is 16 residues. The DNA of the CDR3 is TGTGCCAGCAGCCAAAGGCCTAGCGGGACGCAAGAGACCCAGTACTTC. This sequence encodes CASSQRPSGTQETQYF.

Here the CDR3 reads CASSLVAGAGQPQHF. DNA of the CDR3: TGCGCCAGCAGCTTGGTGGCAGGGGCGGGGCAGCCCCAGCATTTT. V usage is TRBV5-1 and J usage is TRBJ1-5; D possibly corresponds to TRBD1 (6 bases). Germline assignment: CDR1 SGHRS and CDR2 YFSETQ. CDR3 length: 15 residues. V was shortened by 0 bases and J by 7 bases, with 14 bases between the two germline ends.

The rearrangement uses TRBV7-6 and TRBJ2-7; D tentatively reads TRBD1 or TRBD2 (6 bases each). The CDR3 contains 16 residues. Between the trimmed V and J ends, which lost 6 bases and 4 bases, there was a span of 22 bases. Germline V CDR1 and CDR2: SGHVS, FNYEAQ. The DNA for the CDR3 is TGTGCCAGCAGTTCAACCGGACGCAGGAGGGGGTACGAGCAGTACTTC. As protein: CASSSTGRRRGYEQYF.

The chain combines TRBV11-2 with TRBJ2-3; D is possibly TRBD2 (5 bases). V lost 4 bases and J 0 bases, leaving 11 bases between the germline ends. The CDR3 length is 15 residues. CDR1 SGHAT and CDR2 FQNNGV come from the germline V gene. The CDR3 DNA reads TGTGCCAGCAGCTCAGCGGACCCTAGCACAGATACGCAGTATTTT. Its protein product is CASSSADPSTDTQYF.

This chain links TRBV5-4 with TRBJ2-1; 12 nucleotides match TRBD2. The V gene end was trimmed by 4 bases and the J gene end by 5 bases; junction bases not matched to a gene: 4. This CDR3 has 15 amino acids. Germline-derived CDR1 and CDR2 are SGHNT and YYREEE (reference sequence). DNA for the CDR3: TGTGCCAGCAGCACCTGGACTAGCGGGAACAATGAGCAGTTCTTC. Translated, it gives CASSTWTSGNNEQFF.

The gene calls are TRBV2 and TRBJ2-6; 7 nucleotides align to TRBD1. Unmatched junction bases numbered 7, after V lost 5 bases and J lost 0 bases. CDR1 is SNHLY, CDR2 FYNNEI, per germline. This CDR3 contains 17 residues. The CDR3 DNA reads TGTGCCAGCAGTAATGGACAGGTCCTCTCTGGGGCCAACGTCCTGACTTTC. Translated: CASSNGQVLSGANVLTF.

The chain employs TRBV7-7 and TRBJ2-7; 11 bases are a match to TRBD2. The germline V gene encodes CDR1 SSHAT and CDR2 FNYEAQ (reference sequence). CDR3 length: 13 residues. The J segment lost 7 bases and the V segment lost 6 bases, leaving 5 bases of the junction unmatched. The CDR3 here is CASSSGTSGEQYF. The CDR3, as DNA: TGTGCCAGCAGTTCCGGGACTAGCGGTGAGCAGTACTTC.

The chain uses TRBV19 and TRBJ1-2; 7 bases fit TRBD1. The CDR3 runs to 14 residues. CDR1 LNHDA and CDR2 SQIVND come from the germline V gene (reference sequence). V shed 5 bases and J 7 bases; nucleotides not matched to a gene: 10. As DNA, the CDR3 is TGTGCCAGTAGTCGGGGAGGGGGCTTCTCTGGCTACACCTTC. Its translation: CASSRGGGFSGYTF.

V and J are TRBV7-9 and TRBJ1-1; possible D gene TRBD1, 5 bases. The CDR3 is 13 residues long. CDR1 and CDR2 from the germline V gene are SEHNR and FQNEAQ (reference sequence). V lost 5 bases and J 10 bases, leaving 17 bases between the germline ends. The CDR3 here is CASSPTGFGGAFF. Here the CDR3 DNA reads TGTGCCAGCAGCCCCACAGGTTTCGGTGGAGCTTTCTTT.

Points on this clone: Other DNA sequences in this sample translate to the same CDR3. The chain is built from TRBV29-1 and TRBJ2-7; 10 bases map to TRBD2. Germline values: CDR1 SQVTM, CDR2 ANQGSEA. The CDR3 runs 13 residues. With V trimmed by 4 bases and J by 0 bases, 0 bases remained unmatched. In DNA form, the CDR3 reads TGCAGCGTTGGACTAGCGGGCTCCTACGAGCAGTACTTC. This encodes CSVGLAGSYEQYF.

The rearrangement joins TRBV7-4 to TRBJ1-5; TRBD1 aligns across 7 bases. The junction had 5 bases not matched to a gene; V was cut back by 4 bases and J by 2 bases. Germline CDR1 and CDR2: SGHVT and SQSDAQ. This CDR3 comprises 15 residues. In DNA form, the CDR3 reads TGTGCCAGCAGCTCTGGACAGGCTGGCAATCAGCCCCAGCATTTT. It is translated as CASSSGQAGNQPQHF.

This clone was seen ten or more times. The rearrangement links TRBV19 to TRBJ2-1; a weak D match, TRBD2 (5 bases). V lost 5 bases to trimming and J lost 5 bases, with 19 bases between them. The germline V gene has CDR1 LNHDA and CDR2 SQIVND (reference sequence). The CDR3 length is 16 residues. The CDR3 sequence is CASSYSRSGKHNEQFF. The CDR3 region has the DNA TGTGCCAGTAGTTATTCCAGGAGCGGCAAGCACAATGAGCAGTTCTTC.

This rearrangement joins TRBV5-8 to TRBJ2-1; 12 bases are a match to TRBD2. This CDR3 is built from 15 residues. Trimming at V came to 4 bases and at J to 9 bases, leaving 8 bases not matched to a gene. CDR1 SGHTS and CDR2 YDEGEE come from the germline V gene. The CDR3 sequence: CASSKTSGSRGEQFF. The DNA for the CDR3 is TGTGCCAGCAGCAAGACTAGCGGGAGCCGCGGTGAGCAGTTCTTC.

This clone turned up a few times. The chain couples TRBV2 to TRBJ2-1; TRBD2 might be the D (6 bases). Trimming stripped 9 bases from V and 12 bases from J, with 15 bases between. The CDR3 contains 11 residues. Looked up from germline, CDR1 is SNHLY and CDR2 is FYNNEI. In DNA form, the CDR3 reads TGTGCCAGTACGACTAGTACGGTGCAGTTCTTC. Translated, it gives CASTTSTVQFF.

The J gene is TRBJ2-3, the V gene TRBV10-3; 8 nucleotides align to TRBD2. This CDR3 is 16 amino acids long. V lost 3 bases to trimming and J lost 0 bases; unmatched junction nucleotides: 5. Germline V gives CDR1 ENHRY, CDR2 SYGVKD. CDR3 residues: CAISELAEYSTDTQYF. In DNA form, the CDR3 reads TGTGCCATCAGTGAACTAGCGGAGTATAGCACAGATACGCAGTATTTT.